The clone carrying this TCR beta chain was recorded a few times. This entry is derived from a study of T-cell reconstitution after alpha-beta-depleted transplantation in children. Unmatched junction bases numbered 8, after V lost 4 bases and J lost 2 bases. The germline CDR1 and CDR2 sequences are ENHRY and SYGVKD. The CDR3 runs 15 residues. TCRbeta library preparation incorporated unique molecular identifiers. TCRdb reprocessed the PCR reads with MiXCR, giving one entry per CDR3 protein. The data contain around 440,000 distinct CDR3 sequences, roughly 17% of them singletons. The sequencing here drew on PBMCs, mostly from graft donor cells, taken 360 days after TCRalphabeta/CD19-depleted stem cell transplant. This TCR derives from a boy under three years old who had a stem cell transplant for Wiskott-Aldrich syndrome, so the T cells may come from the graft donor. The chain has TRBV10-3 and TRBJ2-7; 7 bases are shared with TRBD2. CDR3 DNA sequence: TGTGCCATCAGTGTCGGGGGGTCCCAGCCCTACGAGCAGTACTTC. As protein: CAISVGGSQPYEQYF.